The entry below describes one T cell receptor (beta chain). The read stops 3 residues short of the end of the CDR3; the missing end is completed from the germline J gene. The source of the sample is a study of T cell clonality in common variable immunodeficiency. CDR3 length: 13 amino acids. The germline V gene encodes CDR1 SGHRS and CDR2 YFSETQ. The V gene lost 0 bases and the J gene lost 5 bases, with 8 bases spanning the gap. Assay used: immunoSEQ multiplex PCR; TCRdb lists only in-frame clones, some missing. The sample has fewer than 65,000 clones, none seen only once. The sequencing input was peripheral blood mononuclear cells. The receptor comes from a person between 18 and 75 years old in good health. The V gene is TRBV5-1, the J gene TRBJ1-1; D is perhaps TRBD1 (5 bases). CDR3: CASSLAGSTEAFF. CDR3 DNA, as far as it was read: TGCGCCAGCAGCTTGGCAGGGTCGACTGAA.